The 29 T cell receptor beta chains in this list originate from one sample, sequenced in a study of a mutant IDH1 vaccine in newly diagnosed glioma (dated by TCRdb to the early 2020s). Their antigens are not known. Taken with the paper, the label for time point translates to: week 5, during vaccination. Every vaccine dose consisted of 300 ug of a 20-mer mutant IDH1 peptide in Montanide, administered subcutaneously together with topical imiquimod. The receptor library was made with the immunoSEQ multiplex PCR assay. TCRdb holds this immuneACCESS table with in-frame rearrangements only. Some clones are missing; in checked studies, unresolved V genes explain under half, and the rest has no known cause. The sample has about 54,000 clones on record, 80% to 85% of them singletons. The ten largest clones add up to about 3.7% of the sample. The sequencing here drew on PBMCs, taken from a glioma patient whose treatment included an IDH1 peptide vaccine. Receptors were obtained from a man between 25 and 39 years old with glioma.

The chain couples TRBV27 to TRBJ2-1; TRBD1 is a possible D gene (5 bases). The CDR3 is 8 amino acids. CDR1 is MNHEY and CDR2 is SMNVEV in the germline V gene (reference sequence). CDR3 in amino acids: CDWTEQFF. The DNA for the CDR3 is TGTGATTGGACAGAGCAGTTCTTC.

CDR3 coding DNA: TGTGCCAGCAGTCCCGGGTGGCTAGCGGGGCGCTCAGATACGCAGTATTTT. Translation gives CASSPGWLAGRSDTQYF. V is TRBV2 and J is TRBJ2-3; TRBD2 aligns across 9 bases. J was trimmed by 4 bases and V by 5 bases; bases with no gene match: 13. The CDR3 is 17 amino acids. Germline values: CDR1 SNHLY, CDR2 FYNNEI.

The CDR3 region has the DNA TGCGCCAGCAGTGAGTCGCTAGGGAAAGAGCAGTACTTC. It translates to CASSESLGKEQYF. The J gene is TRBJ2-5, the V gene TRBV10-1, with D uncertain. In germline, CDR1 is WNHNN, CDR2 SYGVQD (reference sequence). V was cut by 0 bases and J by 11 bases, with 13 bases left in between. This CDR3 is built from 13 residues.

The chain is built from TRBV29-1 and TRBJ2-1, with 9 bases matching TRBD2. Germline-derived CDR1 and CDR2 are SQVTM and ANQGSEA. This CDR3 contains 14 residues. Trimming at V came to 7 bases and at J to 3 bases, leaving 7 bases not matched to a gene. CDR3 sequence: CSAPGRGGYNEQFF. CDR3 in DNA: TGCAGCGCGCCGGGGCGGGGGGGCTACAATGAGCAGTTCTTC.

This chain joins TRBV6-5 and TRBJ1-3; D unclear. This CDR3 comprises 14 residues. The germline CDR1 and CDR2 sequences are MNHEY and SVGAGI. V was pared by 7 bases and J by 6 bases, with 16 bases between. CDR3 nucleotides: TGTGCCAGCAAGACGGGAAGTTTCGAAAACACCATATATTTT. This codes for CASKTGSFENTIYF.

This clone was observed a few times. In DNA form, the CDR3 reads TGTGCCAGCAGCCAAGGCCTAGTGGAGCTGTTTTTT. Its protein product is CASSQGLVELFF. The genes are TRBV13 and TRBJ2-2; the D is unclear. V lost 5 bases, J lost 10 bases, and 11 bases lay in between. This CDR3 is built from 12 residues. Germline V gene sequence: CDR1 PRHDT, CDR2 FYEKMQ (reference sequence).

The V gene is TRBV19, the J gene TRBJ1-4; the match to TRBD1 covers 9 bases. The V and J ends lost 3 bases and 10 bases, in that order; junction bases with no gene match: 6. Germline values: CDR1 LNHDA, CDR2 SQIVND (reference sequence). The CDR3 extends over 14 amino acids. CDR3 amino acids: CASSMGQGTTKLFF. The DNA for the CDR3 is TGTGCCAGTAGTATGGGACAGGGAACGACAAAACTGTTTTTT. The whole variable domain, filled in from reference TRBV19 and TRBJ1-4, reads DGGITQSPKYLFRKEGQNVTLSCEQNLNHDAMYWYRQDPGQGLRLIYYSQIVNDFQKGDIAEGYSVSREKKESFPLTVTSAQKNPTAFYLCASSMGQGTTKLFFGSGTQLSVL.

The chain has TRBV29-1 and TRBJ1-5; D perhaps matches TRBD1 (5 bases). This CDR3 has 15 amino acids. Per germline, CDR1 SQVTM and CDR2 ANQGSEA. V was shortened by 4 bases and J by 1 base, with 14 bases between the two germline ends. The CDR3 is CSVAPTTGSNQPQHF. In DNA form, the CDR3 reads TGCAGCGTTGCGCCGACTACAGGAAGCAATCAGCCCCAGCATTTT.

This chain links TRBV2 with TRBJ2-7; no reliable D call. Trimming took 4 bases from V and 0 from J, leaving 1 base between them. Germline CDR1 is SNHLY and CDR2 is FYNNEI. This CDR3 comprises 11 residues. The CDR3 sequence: CASSVSYEQYF. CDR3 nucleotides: TGTGCCAGCAGTGTCTCCTACGAGCAGTACTTC.

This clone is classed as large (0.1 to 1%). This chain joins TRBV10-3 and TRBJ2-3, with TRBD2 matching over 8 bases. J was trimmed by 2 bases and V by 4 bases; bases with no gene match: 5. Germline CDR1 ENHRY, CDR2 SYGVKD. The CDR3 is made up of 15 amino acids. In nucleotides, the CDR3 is TGTGCCATCAGTGCGGGACTAGACCCCACAGATACGCAGTATTTT. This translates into CAISAGLDPTDTQYF.

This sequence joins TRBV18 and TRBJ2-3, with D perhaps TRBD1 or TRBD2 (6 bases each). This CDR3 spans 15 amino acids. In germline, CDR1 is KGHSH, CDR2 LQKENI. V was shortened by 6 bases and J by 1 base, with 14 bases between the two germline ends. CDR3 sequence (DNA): TGTGCCAGCTCGGGGGGCAGGGCGCGCACAGATACGCAGTATTTT. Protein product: CASSGGRARTDTQYF.

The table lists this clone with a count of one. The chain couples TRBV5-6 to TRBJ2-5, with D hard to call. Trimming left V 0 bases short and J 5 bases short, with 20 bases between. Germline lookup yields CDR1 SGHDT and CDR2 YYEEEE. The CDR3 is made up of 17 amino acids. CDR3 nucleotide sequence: TGTGCCAGCAGCTTGGCCGTCGCAGGCTTCATTGGGGAGACCCAGTACTTC. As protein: CASSLAVAGFIGETQYF.

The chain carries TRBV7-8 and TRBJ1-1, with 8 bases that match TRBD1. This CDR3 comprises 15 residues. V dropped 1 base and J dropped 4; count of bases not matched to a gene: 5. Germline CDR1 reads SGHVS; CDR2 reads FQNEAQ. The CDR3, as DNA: TGTGCCAGCAGCTTAGAGACAGGGGTGAGCACTGAAGCTTTCTTT. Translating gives CASSLETGVSTEAFF.

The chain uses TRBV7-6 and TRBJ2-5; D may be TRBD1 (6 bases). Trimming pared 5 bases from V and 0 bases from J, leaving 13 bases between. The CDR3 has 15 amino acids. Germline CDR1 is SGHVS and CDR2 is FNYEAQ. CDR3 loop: CASSTRTANQETQYF. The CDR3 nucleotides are TGTGCCAGCAGCACGCGGACAGCGAACCAAGAGACCCAGTACTTC.

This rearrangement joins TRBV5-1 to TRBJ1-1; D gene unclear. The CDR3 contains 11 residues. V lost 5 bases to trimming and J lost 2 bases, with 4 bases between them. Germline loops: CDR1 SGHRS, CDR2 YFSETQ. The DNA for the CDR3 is TGCGCCAGCAGGGCTAACACTGAAGCTTTCTTT. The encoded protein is CASRANTEAFF.

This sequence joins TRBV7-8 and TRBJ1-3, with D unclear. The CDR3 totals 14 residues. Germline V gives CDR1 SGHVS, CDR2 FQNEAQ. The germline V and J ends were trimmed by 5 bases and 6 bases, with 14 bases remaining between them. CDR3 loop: CASSVGRTPNTIYF. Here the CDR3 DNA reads TGTGCCAGCAGCGTTGGAAGGACTCCAAACACCATATATTTT.

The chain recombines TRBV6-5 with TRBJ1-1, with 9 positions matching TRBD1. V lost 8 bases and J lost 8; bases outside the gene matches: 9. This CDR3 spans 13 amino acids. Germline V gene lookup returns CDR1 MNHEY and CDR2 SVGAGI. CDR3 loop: CASEGGQGGEAFF. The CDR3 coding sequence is TGTGCCAGCGAGGGGGGACAGGGTGGGGAAGCTTTCTTT.

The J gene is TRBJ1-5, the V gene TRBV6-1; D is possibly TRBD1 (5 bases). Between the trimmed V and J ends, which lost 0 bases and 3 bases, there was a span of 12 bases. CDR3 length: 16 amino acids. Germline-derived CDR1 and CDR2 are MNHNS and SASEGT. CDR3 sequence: CASSEANRYFNQPQHF. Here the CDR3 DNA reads TGTGCCAGCAGTGAAGCGAACAGGTACTTCAATCAGCCCCAGCATTTT.

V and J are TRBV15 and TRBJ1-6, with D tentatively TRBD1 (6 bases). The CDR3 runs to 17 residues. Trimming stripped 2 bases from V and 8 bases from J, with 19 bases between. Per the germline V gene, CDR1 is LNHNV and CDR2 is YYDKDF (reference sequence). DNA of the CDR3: TGTGCCACCAGCAGACCGGGGGGGGCAATTCCTCATTCACCCCTCCACTTT. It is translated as CATSRPGGAIPHSPLHF.

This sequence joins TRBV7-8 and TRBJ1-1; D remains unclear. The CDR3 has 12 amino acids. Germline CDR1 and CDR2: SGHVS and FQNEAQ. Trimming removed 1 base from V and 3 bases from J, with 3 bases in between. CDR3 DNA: TGTGCCAGCAGCTTAGTGTACACTGAAGCTTTCTTT. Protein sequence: CASSLVYTEAFF.

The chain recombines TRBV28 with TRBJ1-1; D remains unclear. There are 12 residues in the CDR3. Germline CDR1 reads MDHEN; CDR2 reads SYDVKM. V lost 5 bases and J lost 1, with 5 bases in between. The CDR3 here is CASSRQNTEAFF. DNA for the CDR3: TGTGCCAGCAGTCGACAGAACACTGAAGCTTTCTTT.

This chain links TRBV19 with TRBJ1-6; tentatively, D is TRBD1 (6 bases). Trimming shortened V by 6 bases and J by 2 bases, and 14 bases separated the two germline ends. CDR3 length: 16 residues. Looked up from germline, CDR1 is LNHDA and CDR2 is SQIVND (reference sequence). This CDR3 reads CASSNRESAYNSPLHF. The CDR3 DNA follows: TGTGCCAGTAGCAACAGGGAGTCGGCCTATAATTCACCCCTCCACTTT.

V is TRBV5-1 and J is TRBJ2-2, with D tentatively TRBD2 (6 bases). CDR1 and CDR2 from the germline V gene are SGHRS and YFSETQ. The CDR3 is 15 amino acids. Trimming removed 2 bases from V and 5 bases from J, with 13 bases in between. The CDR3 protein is CASSFRDSRTGELFF. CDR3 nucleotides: TGCGCCAGCAGCTTTCGGGACTCCCGGACCGGGGAGCTGTTTTTT.

This CDR3 reads CASSFGPDTQYF. CDR3 DNA sequence: TGTGCCAGCAGCTTTGGGCCAGATACGCAGTATTTT. The gene calls are TRBV5-6 and TRBJ2-3; D call uncertain. Germline V CDR1 and CDR2: SGHDT, YYEEEE. There are 12 residues in the CDR3. Trimming cost V 2 bases and J 4 bases, with 5 bases left between them.

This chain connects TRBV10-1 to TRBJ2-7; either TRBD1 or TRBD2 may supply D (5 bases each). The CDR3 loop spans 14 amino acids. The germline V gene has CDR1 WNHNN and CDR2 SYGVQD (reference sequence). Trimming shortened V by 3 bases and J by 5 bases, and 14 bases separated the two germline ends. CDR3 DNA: TGCGCCAGCAGTGATCCGACCCGGGGCCACGAGCAGTACTTC. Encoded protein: CASSDPTRGHEQYF.

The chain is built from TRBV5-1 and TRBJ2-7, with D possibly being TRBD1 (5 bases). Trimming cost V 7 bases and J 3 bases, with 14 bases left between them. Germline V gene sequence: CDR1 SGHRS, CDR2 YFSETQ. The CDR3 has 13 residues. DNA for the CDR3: TGCGCCAGCGCCACGACAGAATTCTACGAGCAGTACTTC. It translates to CASATTEFYEQYF.

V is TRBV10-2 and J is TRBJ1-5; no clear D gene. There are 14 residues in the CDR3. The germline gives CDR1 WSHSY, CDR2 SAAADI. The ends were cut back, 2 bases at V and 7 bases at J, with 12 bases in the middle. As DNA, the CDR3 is TGCGCCAGCAGTGAGCCGGGAACTGACCAGCCCCAGCATTTT. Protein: CASSEPGTDQPQHF.

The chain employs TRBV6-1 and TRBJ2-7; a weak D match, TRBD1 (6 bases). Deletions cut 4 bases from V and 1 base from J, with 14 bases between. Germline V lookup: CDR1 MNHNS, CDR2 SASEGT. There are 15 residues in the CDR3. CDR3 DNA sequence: TGTGCCAGCAGTGTTACGTGGGACACATCCTACGAGCAGTACTTC. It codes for CASSVTWDTSYEQYF.

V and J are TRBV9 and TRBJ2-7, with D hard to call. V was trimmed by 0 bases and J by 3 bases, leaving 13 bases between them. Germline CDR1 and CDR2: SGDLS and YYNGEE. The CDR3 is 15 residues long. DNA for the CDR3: TGTGCCAGCAGCGTAGCGGACCACCCCTTCTACGAGCAGTACTTC. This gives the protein CASSVADHPFYEQYF.